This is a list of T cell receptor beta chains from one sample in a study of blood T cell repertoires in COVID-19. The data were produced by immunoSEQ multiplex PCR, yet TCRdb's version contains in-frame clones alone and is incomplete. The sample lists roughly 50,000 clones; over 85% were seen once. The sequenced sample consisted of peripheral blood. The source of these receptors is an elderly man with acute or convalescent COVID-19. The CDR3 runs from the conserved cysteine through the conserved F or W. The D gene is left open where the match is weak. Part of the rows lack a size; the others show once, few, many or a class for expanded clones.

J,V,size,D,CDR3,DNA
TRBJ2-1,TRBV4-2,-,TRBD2,CASSQQAGGLAGFHEQFF,TGTGCCAGCAGCCAACAAGCCGGGGGACTAGCGGGGTTCCATGAGCAGTTCTTC
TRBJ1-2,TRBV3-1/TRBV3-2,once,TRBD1,CASSQGRGPLGYTF,TGTGCCAGCAGCCAAGGGAGGGGGCCCCTCGGCTACACCTTC
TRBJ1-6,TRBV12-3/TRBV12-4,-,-,CASSSSFAPLHF,TGTGCCAGCAGCTCGAGCTTTGCACCCCTCCACTTT
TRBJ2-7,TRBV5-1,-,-,CASSLLGGTYEQYF,TGCGCCAGCAGCTTGCTCGGCGGGACCTACGAGCAGTACTTC
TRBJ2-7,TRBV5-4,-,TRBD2,CASSTGGRYEQYF,TGTGCCAGCAGCACGGGGGGGCGGTACGAGCAGTACTTC
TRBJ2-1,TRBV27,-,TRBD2,CASSLTSGGGGEQFF,TGTGCCAGCAGCCTCACTAGCGGGGGGGGTGGTGAGCAGTTCTTC
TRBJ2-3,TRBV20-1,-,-,CSASDLDLGHTDTQYF,TGCAGTGCTAGTGACCTCGACTTGGGGCACACAGATACGCAGTATTTT
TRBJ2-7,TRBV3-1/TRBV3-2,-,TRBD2,CASSQQLAGAPRGAYEQYF,TGTGCCAGCAGCCAACAGCTAGCGGGAGCCCCCCGGGGGGCCTACGAGCAGTACTTC
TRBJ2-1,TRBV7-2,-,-,CASSLTGRREDNEQFF,TGTGCCAGCAGCTTAACGGGTCGCAGGGAAGACAATGAGCAGTTCTTC
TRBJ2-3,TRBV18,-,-,CASSPNTGGPADTQYF,TGTGCCAGCTCACCTAATACGGGGGGCCCCGCAGATACGCAGTATTTT
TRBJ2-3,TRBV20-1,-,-,CSVTGADTQYF,TGCAGTGTAACGGGGGCAGATACGCAGTATTTT
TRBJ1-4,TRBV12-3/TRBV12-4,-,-,CASSSYEKLFF,TGTGCCAGCAGTTCTTATGAAAAACTGTTTTTT
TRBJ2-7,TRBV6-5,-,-,CASSYSGGLNEQYF,TGTGCCAGCAGTTACTCCGGGGGGCTCAACGAGCAGTACTTC
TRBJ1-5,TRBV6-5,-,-,CASNLKFQEPQHF,TGTGCCAGCAATCTAAAGTTCCAGGAGCCCCAGCATTTT
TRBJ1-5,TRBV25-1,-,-,CASSEWSVGGPQHF,TGTGCCAGCAGTGAATGGTCAGTCGGGGGGCCCCAGCATTTT
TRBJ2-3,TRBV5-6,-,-,CASSLRDTQYF,TGTGCCAGCAGCTTGCGAGATACGCAGTATTTT
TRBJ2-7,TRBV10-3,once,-,CAIGVQGTYEQYF,TGTGCCATCGGGGTGCAGGGAACCTACGAGCAGTACTTC
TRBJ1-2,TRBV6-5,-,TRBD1,CASNSRGVYGYTF,TGTGCCAGCAATTCCAGGGGGGTCTATGGCTACACCTTC
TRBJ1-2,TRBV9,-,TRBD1,CASSGIPGQGGYGYTF,TGTGCCAGCAGTGGGATTCCGGGACAGGGTGGCTATGGCTACACCTTC
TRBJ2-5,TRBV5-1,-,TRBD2,CASSFKASGAKTQYF,TGCGCCAGCAGCTTTAAGGCTAGCGGGGCCAAGACCCAGTACTTC
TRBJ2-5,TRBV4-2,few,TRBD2,CASSQRGGKETQYF,TGTGCCAGCAGCCAACGGGGGGGAAAAGAGACCCAGTACTTC
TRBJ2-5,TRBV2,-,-,CASRREREETQYF,TGTGCCAGCAGAAGAGAGAGAGAAGAGACCCAGTACTTC
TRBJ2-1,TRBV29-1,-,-,CSVELPRSYNEQFF,TGCAGCGTTGAGCTGCCCCGGTCCTACAATGAGCAGTTCTTC
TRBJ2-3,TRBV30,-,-,CAWTRVLITDTQYF,TGTGCCTGGACGAGGGTCCTTATCACAGATACGCAGTATTTT
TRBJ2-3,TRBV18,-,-,CASSPPGGLFLSTDTQYF,TGTGCCAGCTCACCACCGGGCGGGCTTTTCCTAAGCACAGATACGCAGTATTTT
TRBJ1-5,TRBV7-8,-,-,CASSRDFDSNQPQHF,TGTGCCAGCAGCCGGGACTTCGATAGCAATCAGCCCCAGCATTTT
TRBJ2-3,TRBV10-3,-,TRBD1,CAVGGVTGTGLTDTQYF,TGTGCCGTGGGAGGGGTGACCGGGACAGGGTTGACAGATACGCAGTATTTT
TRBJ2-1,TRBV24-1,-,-,CATSASVAPWDEQFF,TGTGCCACCAGTGCCTCAGTAGCCCCTTGGGATGAGCAGTTCTTC
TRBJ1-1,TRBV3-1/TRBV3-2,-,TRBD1,CASSQAAADRGGGKNTEAFF,TGTGCCAGCAGCCAAGCCGCCGCCGACAGGGGAGGGGGAAAGAACACTGAAGCTTTCTTT
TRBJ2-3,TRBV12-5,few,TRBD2,CASGSGLAVSTDTQYF,TGTGCTAGTGGTTCGGGACTAGCGGTCAGCACAGATACGCAGTATTTT
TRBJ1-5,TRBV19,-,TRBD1,CASSIIPGQGFNQPQHF,TGTGCCAGTAGTATCATTCCGGGACAGGGTTTCAATCAGCCCCAGCATTTT
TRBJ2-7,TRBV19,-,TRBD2,CASSRTAGAYEQYF,TGTGCCAGCAGCAGGACAGCGGGGGCCTACGAGCAGTACTTC
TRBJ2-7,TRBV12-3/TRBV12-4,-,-,CASSRSESYEQYF,TGTGCCAGCAGTCGCAGTGAATCCTACGAGCAGTACTTC
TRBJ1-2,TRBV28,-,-,CASSLMNEENYGYTF,TGTGCCAGCAGTTTAATGAATGAGGAGAACTATGGCTACACCTTC
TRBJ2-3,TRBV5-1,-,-,CASSLEGSTDTQYF,TGCGCCAGCAGCTTGGAGGGGAGCACAGATACGCAGTATTTT
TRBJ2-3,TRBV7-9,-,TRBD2,CASSSSGALDTQYF,TGTGCCAGCAGCTCTAGCGGGGCGTTAGATACGCAGTATTTT
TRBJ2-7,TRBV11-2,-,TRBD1,CASSRDPGTAYEQYF,TGTGCCAGCAGCCGAGATCCCGGGACAGCCTACGAGCAGTACTTC
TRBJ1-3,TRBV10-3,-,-,CAISLAGVIDTIYF,TGTGCCATCAGTTTAGCAGGGGTAATTGACACCATATATTTT
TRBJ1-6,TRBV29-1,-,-,CSGLTAYNSPLHF,TGCAGCGGATTGACAGCCTATAATTCACCCCTCCACTTT
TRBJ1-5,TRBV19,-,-,CASSDGFDQPQHF,TGTGCCAGTAGTGACGGGTTTGATCAGCCCCAGCATTTT
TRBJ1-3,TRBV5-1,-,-,CASSLGQQGTGNTIYF,TGCGCCAGCAGCTTGGGACAGCAGGGCACTGGAAACACCATATATTTT